Sequencing of this T cell receptor (beta chain) was carried out in a study of T cells in Graves' hyperthyroidism and ophthalmopathy. Study context: Staff took peripheral blood when the initial diagnosis was made, before any treatment began.

This clonotype was counted at least ten times. RNA transcripts were the template for amplifying TCR beta CDR3 regions. TCR CDR3 underwent first-round RT-PCR with the HTBI primer set. MiXCR, applied by TCRdb to the multiplex PCR reads, yields one record per CDR3 protein. Here the sample spans some 510,000 distinct CDR3 sequences, less than 25% being singletons. The CDR3 loop spans 17 amino acids. V shed 1 base and J shed 4 bases, with 16 bases lying between them. In germline, CDR1 is PRHDT, CDR2 FYEKMQ (reference sequence). Exclusion followed for patients with uncontrolled infection, other autoimmune disease, pregnancy or lactation. In making diagnoses, clinical symptoms, serum thyroxine and TRAb, thyroid ultrasound and orbital computed tomography were all used.

Sequencing used blood. This chain uses TRBV13 with TRBJ2-2; no clear D gene. This TCR came from a young man with Graves' hyperthyroidism. The CDR3 nucleotides are TGTGCCAGCAGCTTAGACCATAGGACGGGTGTCACCGGGGAGCTGTTTTTT. Translating it yields CASSLDHRTGVTGELFF.